The 26 T cell receptor beta chains below all came from one sample that was sequenced in a study of blood T cells in healthy people across ages. It was with a sample-barcoded 5' primer and a J-beta primer mix that a second PCR of roughly 7 to 12 cycles was run. TCRdb used MiXCR to reprocess the 5' RACE reads, holding one entry per CDR3 protein. The sample holds about 940,000 distinct CDR3 sequences, roughly 50% seen once. Sequencing input: blood. Receptor source: a man aged 30 to 39 in good health.

Note on this clonotype: It may be a read error: a sequence one base away is much more abundant. The chain joins TRBV3-1 to TRBJ2-5; possibly TRBD2 for D (5 bases). V was clipped by 1 base and J by 11 bases, with 14 bases between them. CDR1 is LGHDT and CDR2 is YNNKEL in the germline V gene (reference sequence). The CDR3 sequence is 13 residues long. The CDR3 loop reads CASSQGLTGEQYF. CDR3 DNA: TGTGCCAGCAGCCAAGGATTAACCGGGGAGCAGTACTTC.

This clonotype was detected ten times or more. V is TRBV3-1 and J is TRBJ2-7; no reliable D call. The CDR3 is made up of 11 amino acids. Per germline, CDR1 LGHDT and CDR2 YNNKEL (reference sequence). Trimming shortened V by 1 base and J by 5 bases, and 3 bases separated the two germline ends. CDR3 coding DNA: TGTGCCAGCAGCCAAGTAGACGAGCAGTACTTC. Residues: CASSQVDEQYF.

At least ten counts were recorded for this clonotype. This chain uses TRBV9 with TRBJ2-3; the D is unclear. CDR1 and CDR2 (germline): SGDLS, YYNGEE. Trimming shortened V by 0 bases and J by 2 bases, and 7 bases separated the two germline ends. The CDR3 covers 14 residues. In nucleotides, the CDR3 is TGTGCCAGCAGCGTAGGGTCGTTCACAGATACGCAGTATTTT. It encodes CASSVGSFTDTQYF.

This clonotype was counted a few times. This chain joins TRBV20-1 and TRBJ2-7, with TRBD1 matching 7 bases. This CDR3 is 16 amino acids long. Looked up from germline, CDR1 is DFQATT and CDR2 is SNEGSKA (reference sequence). The trim removed 0 bases at V and 2 bases at J, leaving 10 bases unmatched. The CDR3 DNA sequence: TGCAGTGCTAGAGATCCAGGGCAGGGGGTAACCTACGAGCAGTACTTC. It encodes CSARDPGQGVTYEQYF.

The chain carries TRBV2 and TRBJ1-1, with D hard to call. This CDR3 is 15 amino acids long. V shed 0 bases and J shed 1 base, with 9 bases lying between them. Per the germline V gene, CDR1 is SNHLY and CDR2 is FYNNEI. The CDR3 DNA reads as TGTGCCAGCAGTGAAGCGCGTGGCCCGAACACTGAAGCTTTCTTT. Residues: CASSEARGPNTEAFF.

This clonotype was seen only a few times. This rearrangement joins TRBV12-3 or TRBV12-4 to TRBJ2-1; 7 bases map to TRBD2. The CDR3 totals 16 residues. V gave up 5 bases and J gave up 5 bases; unmatched junction bases: 12. This chain's CDR3 is CASSPSLTSGDNEQFF. The DNA for the CDR3 is TGTGCCAGCAGTCCGTCCCTGACAAGCGGGGACAATGAGCAGTTCTTC.

The rearrangement joins TRBV4-2 to TRBJ1-2; unclear D gene. V was clipped by 0 bases and J by 8 bases, with 7 bases between them. The CDR3 runs to 12 residues. Looked up from germline, CDR1 is LGHNA and CDR2 is YNFKEQ. DNA for the CDR3: TGTGCCAGCAGCCAAGACGCGTCCGGCTACACCTTC. Translated: CASSQDASGYTF.

V gene TRBV6-1 combines with J gene TRBJ2-4; tentative D call: TRBD1 (6 bases). The J call is in doubt because the DNA end fits TRBJ2-7 better. Germline loops: CDR1 MNHNS, CDR2 SASEGT. There are 12 residues in the CDR3. The DNA of the CDR3 is TGTGCCAGCGGAAGGACAGCCTACGAGCAGTACTTC. Translated: CASGRTAYEQYF.

There are a few counts of this clonotype. The V gene is TRBV11-3, the J gene TRBJ2-3; D perhaps matches TRBD2 (6 bases). CDR1 is SGHNT and CDR2 is YENEEA in the germline V gene. Trimming took 5 bases from V and 0 from J, leaving 18 bases between them. There are 17 residues in the CDR3. The CDR3 protein is CASSPNSAGYSTDTQYF. Here the CDR3 DNA reads TGTGCCAGCAGCCCTAACTCCGCGGGGTATAGCACAGATACGCAGTATTTT.

In its sample, this clonotype was seen a few times. V usage is TRBV29-1 and J usage is TRBJ2-3; D assignment may be TRBD1 or TRBD2 (5 bases each). From germline, CDR1 is SQVTM and CDR2 ANQGSEA. Trimming pared 3 bases from V and 5 bases from J, leaving 15 bases between. The CDR3 covers 14 residues. The CDR3 region is CSVDSGRAGDTQYF. The CDR3 DNA sequence: TGCAGCGTTGACTCTGGCAGGGCGGGAGATACGCAGTATTTT.

The chain employs TRBV6-5 and TRBJ2-3, with 8 nucleotides matching TRBD1. V lost 3 bases and J lost 1; bases outside the gene matches: 6. Looked up from germline, CDR1 is MNHEY and CDR2 is SVGAGI. The CDR3 covers 16 residues. CDR3 in amino acids: CASSYSGGWGTDTQYF. In DNA, the CDR3 is TGTGCCAGCAGTTATTCAGGGGGCTGGGGCACAGATACGCAGTATTTT.

CDR3 sequence reads: CSGGIAGSRDTQYF. CDR3 DNA sequence: TGCAGCGGGGGGATAGCGGGGAGTAGAGATACGCAGTATTTT. The chain uses TRBV29-1 and TRBJ2-3; 8 nucleotides agree with TRBD2. J gave up 5 bases and V 7 bases, and 11 bases lay outside the gene matches. There are 14 residues in the CDR3. Per the germline V gene, CDR1 is SQVTM and CDR2 is ANQGSEA.

The genes are TRBV4-1 and TRBJ2-1; D not certain. The V end lost 0 bases, the J end lost 0 bases, and 21 bases lay between the germline ends. Germline lookup yields CDR1 MGHRA and CDR2 YSYEKL. The CDR3 extends over 20 amino acids. CDR3 nucleotides: TGCGCCAGCAGCCAAGAGCAAGAGGCCACGTACCAGAGCTCCTACAATGAGCAGTTCTTC. This translates into CASSQEQEATYQSSYNEQFF.

The V and J genes are TRBV11-2 and TRBJ2-3, with 7 bases aligning to TRBD1. The V gene's germline CDR1 is SGHAT and CDR2 FQNNGV. Trimming took 5 bases from V and 1 from J; bases not matched to a gene: 6. The CDR3 totals 15 residues. CDR3 residues: CASSPRDRGTDTQYF. In DNA form, the CDR3 reads TGTGCCAGCAGCCCCCGGGACAGAGGCACAGATACGCAGTATTTT.

Details on this clonotype: A much larger clone lies a single base off, so this may be a read error. This chain connects TRBV11-3 to TRBJ2-7; 10 bases map to TRBD1. Germline V gives CDR1 SGHNT, CDR2 YENEEA. The CDR3 loop spans 17 amino acids. CDR3 protein: CAGSLPSGTGANYEQYF. CDR3 nucleotide sequence: TGTGCCGGCAGCTTACCTTCCGGGACAGGGGCCAACTACGAGCAGTACTTC.

The CDR3 is CSAPGGGANVLTF. The CDR3 nucleotides are TGCAGTGCCCCGGGAGGTGGGGCCAACGTCCTGACTTTC. J is TRBJ2-6 and V is TRBV20-1; 7 bases match TRBD2. CDR3 length equals 13 residues. J was trimmed by 3 bases and V by 6 bases; bases with no gene match: 2. Germline-derived CDR1 and CDR2 are DFQATT and SNEGSKA (reference sequence).

The table lists this clonotype with a few counts. V gene TRBV20-1 combines with J gene TRBJ2-1; D is uncertain. This CDR3 is 11 amino acids long. The germline V and J ends were trimmed by 7 bases and 4 bases, with 8 bases remaining between them. Germline-derived CDR1 and CDR2 are DFQATT and SNEGSKA (reference sequence). CDR3 residues: CSVPRYNEQFF. The CDR3 nucleotides read TGCAGTGTACCCCGGTACAATGAGCAGTTCTTC.

This clonotype was recorded a few times. The V and J genes are TRBV24-1 and TRBJ2-7, with D possibly matching TRBD2 (5 bases). The V end was cut by 3 bases, the J end by 9 bases, with 26 bases between. The CDR3 sequence is 17 residues long. Germline assignment: CDR1 KGHDR and CDR2 SFDVKD. CDR3 DNA sequence: TGTGCCACCAGTGATCCGCGGGCGGACGGGATGATGTCCGGGCAGTACTTC. Encoded protein: CATSDPRADGMMSGQYF.

This chain joins TRBV5-1 and TRBJ2-1, with D possibly being TRBD2 (5 bases). Germline CDR1 reads SGHRS; CDR2 reads YFSETQ. Trimming took 0 bases from V and 7 from J, leaving 11 bases between them. The CDR3 covers 14 residues. The CDR3 nucleotides are TGCGCCAGCAGCTTGGAGGTTGAGGGTAATGAGCAGTTCTTC. Encoded protein: CASSLEVEGNEQFF.

The chain has TRBV2 and TRBJ2-1; 11 positions agree with TRBD2. Germline V gene sequence: CDR1 SNHLY, CDR2 FYNNEI. J lost 5 bases, V lost 3 bases, and 3 bases had no gene match. The CDR3 contains 15 residues. CDR3 DNA: TGTGCCAGCAGTGATGGGACTAGCGGCGACAATGAGCAGTTCTTC. Its protein is CASSDGTSGDNEQFF.

The V and J genes are TRBV20-1 and TRBJ1-5, with 7 positions matching TRBD1. CDR1 and CDR2 from the germline V gene are DFQATT and SNEGSKA (reference sequence). The CDR3 totals 13 residues. The junction had 10 bases not matched to a gene; V was cut back by 3 bases and J by 11 bases. The CDR3: CSARGTEYGTQHF. CDR3 sequence (DNA): TGCAGTGCTAGGGGGACAGAGTATGGGACCCAGCATTTT.

As for this clonotype: Given a much more abundant clone one base away, this may be a read error. The chain carries TRBV3-1 and TRBJ2-1, with D perhaps matching TRBD2 (5 bases). The end of the DNA aligns better with TRBJ2-7, so the J call may be wrong. CDR1 is LGHDT, CDR2 YNNKEL, per germline (reference sequence). The CDR3 loop spans 14 amino acids. The CDR3 loop is CASRRADSYNEQYF. The CDR3 DNA follows: TGTGCCAGCAGACGGGCGGACTCCTACAATGAGCAGTACTTC.

About this clonotype: This may come from a read error, since a much larger clone is one base off. The chain is built from TRBV7-3 and TRBJ2-3; no reliable D call. The germline gives CDR1 SGHTA, CDR2 FQGTGA. This CDR3 comprises 15 residues. The ends were cut back, 1 base at V and 2 bases at J, with 10 bases in the middle. The CDR3 protein is CASSLNAVDTDTQYF. The CDR3 DNA reads TGTGCCAGCAGCTTAAATGCAGTCGACACAGATACGCAGTATTTT.

The chain employs TRBV7-2 and TRBJ1-6; no definite D call. From germline, CDR1 is SGHTA and CDR2 FQGNSA. The CDR3 has 13 residues. V was clipped by 1 base and J by 14 bases, with 12 bases between them. CDR3 DNA sequence: TGTGCCAGCAGCTTAGAGGTCCATCCTTCCCTCCACTTT. This codes for CASSLEVHPSLHF.

This clonotype appeared a few times. The chain combines TRBV20-1 with TRBJ1-1, with D maybe TRBD1 (6 bases). Germline assignment: CDR1 DFQATT and CDR2 SNEGSKA (reference sequence). The CDR3 length is 14 residues. Deletions cut 0 bases from V and 5 bases from J, with 13 bases between. This CDR3 reads CSARDGTRGTEAFF. Written as DNA, the CDR3 is TGCAGTGCTAGAGATGGGACCAGGGGAACTGAAGCTTTCTTT.

This clonotype came up a few times. The CDR3 DNA reads as TGTGCCAGCAGGCGACAGCCTAATGAAAAACTGTTTTTT. Encoded protein: CASRRQPNEKLFF. This chain connects TRBV6-5 to TRBJ1-4; the D gene is possibly TRBD1 (5 bases). The V gene lost 6 bases and the J gene lost 3 bases, with 8 bases spanning the gap. CDR3 length: 13 amino acids. The germline V gene encodes CDR1 MNHEY and CDR2 SVGAGI.